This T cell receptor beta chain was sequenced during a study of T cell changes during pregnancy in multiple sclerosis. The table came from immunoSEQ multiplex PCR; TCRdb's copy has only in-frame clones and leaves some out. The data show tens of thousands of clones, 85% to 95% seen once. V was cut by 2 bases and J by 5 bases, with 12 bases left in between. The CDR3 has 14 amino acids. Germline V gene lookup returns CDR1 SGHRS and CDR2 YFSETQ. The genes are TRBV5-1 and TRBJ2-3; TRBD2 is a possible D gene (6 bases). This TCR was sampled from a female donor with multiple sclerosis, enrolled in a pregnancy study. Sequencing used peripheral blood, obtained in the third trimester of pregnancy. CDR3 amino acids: CASSFSGEIDTQYF. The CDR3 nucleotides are TGCGCCAGCAGCTTTTCGGGGGAGATAGATACGCAGTATTTT.